One and the same sample provided the 24 T cell receptor beta chains below, sequenced in a study of CD8 T cells in ankylosing spondylitis. General study points: For ankylosing spondylitis blood, a TCR beta motif of about eight highly homologous variants appeared characteristic.

TCRdb reprocessed the 5' RACE reads via MiXCR and lists one record per CDR3 protein. The sample lists more than 650,000 distinct CDR3 sequences; roughly 10% were seen once. The antigens for these receptors are not known. The sample was blood, either unsorted or a sorted T cell fraction (not recorded which). These receptors all come from a male donor with ankylosing spondylitis.

This clonotype was counted a few times. The CDR3: CASSLAGMKETQYF. The CDR3 bases are TGCGCCAGCAGCTTGGCGGGGATGAAAGAGACCCAGTACTTC. The chain joins TRBV5-1 to TRBJ2-5; D is perhaps TRBD2 (5 bases). The CDR3 contains 14 residues. CDR1 is SGHRS, CDR2 YFSETQ, per germline. The V end lost 0 bases, the J end lost 3 bases, and 9 bases lay between the germline ends.

This rearrangement joins TRBV20-1 to TRBJ2-6; TRBD1 matches 7 bases. The V and J ends lost 5 bases and 0 bases, in that order; junction bases with no gene match: 1. Germline V gene data show CDR1 as DFQATT and CDR2 as SNEGSKA (reference sequence). CDR3 length equals 14 residues. CDR3 in amino acids: CSAHRGSGANVLTF. The CDR3 bases are TGCAGTGCTCACAGGGGCTCTGGGGCCAACGTCCTGACTTTC.

In nucleotides, the CDR3 is TGTGCCATCAAAGGGACAGGCACGGGCGAGCAGTACTTC. Its translation is CAIKGTGTGEQYF. The rearrangement joins TRBV10-3 to TRBJ2-7; 8 bases line up with TRBD1. CDR3 length equals 13 residues. Germline CDR1 and CDR2: ENHRY and SYGVKD. V lost 7 bases and J lost 6; bases outside the gene matches: 8.

This clonotype was found a few times. The chain has TRBV20-1 and TRBJ2-3; D possibly corresponds to TRBD2 (5 bases). This CDR3 has 16 residues. V dropped 3 bases and J dropped 8 bases, with 24 bases sitting between them. CDR1 is DFQATT and CDR2 is SNEGSKA in the germline V gene (reference sequence). CDR3 in amino acids: CSARRRNDGPRVTQYF. CDR3 DNA: TGCAGTGCTAGGAGGAGGAACGACGGGCCACGAGTTACGCAGTATTTT.

The chain is built from TRBV5-1 and TRBJ2-6; D unclear. The CDR3 loop spans 14 amino acids. The V gene lost 1 base and the J gene lost 2 bases, with 4 bases spanning the gap. CDR1 is SGHRS, CDR2 YFSETQ, per germline. CDR3 amino acids: CASSLTPGANVLTF. CDR3 nucleotide sequence: TGCGCCAGCAGCTTGACACCTGGGGCCAACGTCCTGACTTTC.

J is TRBJ2-7 and V is TRBV5-6; 8 nucleotides match TRBD1. V lost 4 bases, J lost 3 bases, and 9 bases stayed unmatched. Germline lookup yields CDR1 SGHDT and CDR2 YYEEEE. The CDR3 contains 15 residues. The CDR3 bases are TGTGCCAGCAGCCTACGACAGGGGAAGTTCTACGAGCAGTACTTC. Amino acid sequence: CASSLRQGKFYEQYF.

The chain is built from TRBV6-2 or TRBV6-3 and TRBJ2-1; no reliable D call. The germline V gene encodes CDR1 MNHEY and CDR2 SVGEGT. V dropped 6 bases and J dropped 8 bases, with 8 bases sitting between them. The CDR3 has 11 residues. The CDR3 is CASRKVDEQFF. The CDR3 DNA sequence: TGTGCCAGCAGAAAGGTGGATGAGCAGTTCTTC.

The gene calls are TRBV10-3 and TRBJ2-7; TRBD1 might be the D (5 bases). The CDR3 totals 13 residues. Trimming left V 1 base short and J 3 bases short, with 7 bases between. Germline V gives CDR1 ENHRY, CDR2 SYGVKD. CDR3 in amino acids: CAISEFQGYEQYF. The CDR3 nucleotides are TGTGCCATCAGTGAGTTCCAGGGCTACGAGCAGTACTTC.

This clonotype was found a few times. The chain has TRBV6-4 and TRBJ2-2, with 7 bases that match TRBD2. The J segment lost 6 bases and the V segment lost 4 bases, leaving 8 bases of the junction unmatched. The germline gives CDR1 MRHNA, CDR2 SNTAGT. The CDR3 is made up of 15 amino acids. CDR3 nucleotides: TGTGCCAGCAGTGCCGACGGGGGGACGGCCGGGGAGCTGTTTTTT. Its protein product is CASSADGGTAGELFF.

The genes are TRBV6-5 and TRBJ1-1, with 9 bases fitting TRBD1. Germline values: CDR1 MNHEY, CDR2 SVGAGI. This CDR3 region has 16 residues. V lost 4 bases to trimming and J lost 0 bases; unmatched junction nucleotides: 6. DNA of the CDR3: TGTGCCAGCAGTTTCGACAGGGGGGCGATGAACACTGAAGCTTTCTTT. This translates into CASSFDRGAMNTEAFF.

This chain connects TRBV7-2 to TRBJ2-1; D uncertain. Trimming shortened V by 1 base and J by 6 bases, and 10 bases separated the two germline ends. Germline CDR1 and CDR2: SGHTA and FQGNSA. This CDR3 contains 14 residues. This CDR3 reads CASSLVSRSNEQFF. CDR3 coding DNA: TGTGCCAGCAGCTTAGTAAGCCGGTCCAATGAGCAGTTCTTC.

This chain links TRBV20-1 with TRBJ1-6; the D is unclear. Trimming cost V 6 bases and J 7 bases, with 10 bases left between them. The germline CDR1 and CDR2 sequences are DFQATT and SNEGSKA (reference sequence). The CDR3 covers 12 residues. CDR3 DNA: TGCAGTGCCCGGAGCCCGAATTCACCCCTCCACTTT. This sequence encodes CSARSPNSPLHF.

The genes are TRBV5-1 and TRBJ1-2, with 9 bases that match TRBD1. This CDR3 is 14 amino acids long. J lost 7 bases, V lost 2 bases, and 6 bases had no gene match. Germline assignment: CDR1 SGHRS and CDR2 YFSETQ. In nucleotides, the CDR3 is TGCGCCAGCAGCTTTGACAGGGGGAGTTCTGGCTACACCTTC. The encoded protein is CASSFDRGSSGYTF.

The V and J genes are TRBV2 and TRBJ2-5, with no clear D. The CDR3 length is 13 residues. The V gene's germline CDR1 is SNHLY and CDR2 FYNNEI. V was pared by 8 bases and J by 9 bases, with 19 bases between. CDR3: CASGWNPKRAQYF. The CDR3 DNA reads as TGTGCCAGCGGCTGGAACCCCAAAAGGGCCCAGTACTTC.

This clonotype was observed at least ten times. The chain joins TRBV20-1 to TRBJ2-7; TRBD1 or TRBD2 may be the D gene (5 bases each). The CDR3 is 14 residues long. V was trimmed by 3 bases and J by 5 bases, leaving 17 bases between them. Germline V gene sequence: CDR1 DFQATT, CDR2 SNEGSKA (reference sequence). CDR3: CSASNLGAGDEQYF. In nucleotides, the CDR3 is TGCAGTGCTAGCAATTTAGGGGCCGGGGACGAGCAGTACTTC.

The V call is TRBV20-1, the J call TRBJ2-7; a possible D gene is TRBD1 (6 bases). V lost 1 base and J 0 bases, leaving 10 bases between the germline ends. CDR1 DFQATT and CDR2 SNEGSKA come from the germline V gene (reference sequence). The CDR3 consists of 14 residues. CDR3 residues: CSARGTVVSYEQYF. CDR3 nucleotide sequence: TGCAGTGCTAGAGGGACAGTCGTCTCCTACGAGCAGTACTTC.

This clonotype has ten or more counts. This chain links TRBV29-1 with TRBJ2-5; tentative D call: TRBD1 (5 bases). Trimming removed 7 bases from V and 0 bases from J, with 9 bases in between. CDR3 length equals 12 residues. The germline gives CDR1 SQVTM, CDR2 ANQGSEA. The CDR3 DNA reads as TGCAGCGCCCAGACAGACCAAGAGACCCAGTACTTC. It specifies CSAQTDQETQYF.

The chain couples TRBV20-1 to TRBJ2-2, with D unclear. From germline, CDR1 is DFQATT and CDR2 SNEGSKA (reference sequence). This CDR3 has 14 residues. The V end lost 2 bases, the J end lost 0 bases, and 7 bases lay between the germline ends. As DNA, the CDR3 is TGCAGTGCTAGATTTAGCCCGAACACCGGGGAGCTGTTTTTT. It codes for CSARFSPNTGELFF.

In its sample, this clonotype was seen many times. The DNA of the CDR3 is TGTGCCAGCAGTCAGATGGGACCGGGGTACGAGCAGTACTTC. It specifies CASSQMGPGYEQYF. V and J are TRBV12-3 or TRBV12-4 and TRBJ2-7; D may be TRBD1 or TRBD2 (5 bases each). This CDR3 is built from 14 residues. V lost 5 bases, J lost 4 bases, and 15 bases lay in between.

This clonotype was found many times. CDR3 loop: CASSTRANYGYTF. The CDR3 DNA is TGTGCCAGCAGTACCAGGGCTAACTATGGCTACACCTTC. J is TRBJ1-2 and V is TRBV6-1, with a weak D call TRBD1 (5 bases). V was cut by 5 bases and J by 0 bases, with 7 bases left in between. Germline assignment: CDR1 MNHNS and CDR2 SASEGT. The CDR3 is 13 amino acids.

The table lists this clonotype with a few counts. The rearrangement links TRBV4-3 to TRBJ1-1; weak D call: TRBD1 (6 bases). Germline-derived CDR1 and CDR2 are LGHNA and YSLEER. CDR3 length equals 16 residues. The V end was cut by 0 bases, the J end by 3 bases, with 14 bases between. The CDR3 loop reads CASSQDWGGADTEAFF. CDR3 DNA: TGCGCCAGCAGCCAAGATTGGGGGGGCGCGGACACTGAAGCTTTCTTT.

The gene calls are TRBV12-3 or TRBV12-4 and TRBJ2-5; 9 nucleotides align to TRBD2. The CDR3 extends over 14 amino acids. J lost 4 bases, V lost 3 bases, and 3 bases had no gene match. CDR3 in amino acids: CASSLGGGVETQYF. Here the CDR3 DNA reads TGTGCCAGCAGTTTGGGCGGGGGGGTAGAGACCCAGTACTTC.

The sample holds a few counts of this clonotype. The V gene is TRBV29-1, the J gene TRBJ1-1, with 8 bases matching TRBD1. The CDR3 is made up of 14 amino acids. V lost 6 bases to trimming and J lost 3 bases; unmatched junction nucleotides: 9. Looked up from germline, CDR1 is SQVTM and CDR2 is ANQGSEA. The CDR3 is CSVGGQVGDTEAFF. In nucleotides, the CDR3 is TGCAGCGTGGGGGGACAGGTGGGGGACACTGAAGCTTTCTTT. The full variable domain, in which reference TRBV29-1 and TRBJ1-1 provide the parts outside the CDR3, is SAVISQKPSRDICQRGTSLTIQCQVDSQVTMMFWYRQQPGQSLTLIATANQGSEATYESGFVIDKFPISRPNLTFSTLTVSNMSPEDSSIYLCSVGGQVGDTEAFFGQGTRLTVV.

The chain employs TRBV27 and TRBJ2-5, with TRBD2 identical over 10 bases. The V and J ends lost 7 bases and 4 bases, in that order; junction bases with no gene match: 12. CDR1 and CDR2 (germline): MNHEY, SMNVEV (reference sequence). The CDR3 loop spans 16 amino acids. CDR3 residues: CASIGLAGEKAETQYF. CDR3 sequence (DNA): TGTGCCAGCATTGGGCTAGCGGGAGAGAAAGCAGAGACCCAGTACTTC.